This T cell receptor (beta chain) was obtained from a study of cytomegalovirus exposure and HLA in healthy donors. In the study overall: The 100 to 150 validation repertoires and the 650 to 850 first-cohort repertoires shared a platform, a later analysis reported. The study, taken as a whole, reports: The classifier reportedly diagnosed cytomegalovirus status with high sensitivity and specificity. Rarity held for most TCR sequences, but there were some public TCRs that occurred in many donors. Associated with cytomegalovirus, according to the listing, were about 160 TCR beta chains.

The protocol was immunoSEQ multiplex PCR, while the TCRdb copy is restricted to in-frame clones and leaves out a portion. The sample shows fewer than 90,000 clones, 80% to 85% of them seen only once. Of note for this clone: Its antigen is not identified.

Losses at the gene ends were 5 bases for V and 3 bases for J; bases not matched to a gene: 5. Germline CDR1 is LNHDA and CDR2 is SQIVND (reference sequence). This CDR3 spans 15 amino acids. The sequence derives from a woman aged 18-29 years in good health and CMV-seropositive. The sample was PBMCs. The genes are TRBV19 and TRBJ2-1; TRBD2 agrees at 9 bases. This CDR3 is CASSPRLADYNEQFF. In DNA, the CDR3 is TGTGCCAGTAGTCCAAGACTAGCGGACTACAATGAGCAGTTCTTC.